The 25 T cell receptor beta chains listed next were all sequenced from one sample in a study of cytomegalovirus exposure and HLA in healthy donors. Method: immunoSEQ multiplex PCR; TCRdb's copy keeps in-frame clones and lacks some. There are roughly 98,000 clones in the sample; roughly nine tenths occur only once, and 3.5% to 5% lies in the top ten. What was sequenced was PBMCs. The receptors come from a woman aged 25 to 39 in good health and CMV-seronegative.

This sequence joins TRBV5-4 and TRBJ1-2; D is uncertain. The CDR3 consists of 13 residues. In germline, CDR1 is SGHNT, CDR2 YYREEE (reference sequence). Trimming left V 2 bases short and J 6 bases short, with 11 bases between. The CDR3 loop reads CASSFPLSDGYTF. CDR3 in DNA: TGTGCCAGCAGCTTTCCCCTCTCGGATGGCTACACCTTC.

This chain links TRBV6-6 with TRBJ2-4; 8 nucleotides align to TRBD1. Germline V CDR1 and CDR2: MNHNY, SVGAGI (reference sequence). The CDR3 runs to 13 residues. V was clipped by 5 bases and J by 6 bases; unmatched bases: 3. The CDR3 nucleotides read TGTGCCAGCAGTCAAGGACAGGGAAACATTCAGTACTTC. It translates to CASSQGQGNIQYF.

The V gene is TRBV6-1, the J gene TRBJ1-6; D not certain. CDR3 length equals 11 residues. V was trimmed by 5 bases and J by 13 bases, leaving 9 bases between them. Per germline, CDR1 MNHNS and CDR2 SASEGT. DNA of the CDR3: TGTGCCAGCAGTCTAGCACAGCCCCTCCACTTT. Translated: CASSLAQPLHF.

CDR3 in DNA: TGTGCCAGCAGATCGGACAGTCTTAATTCACCCCTCCACTTT. Protein product: CASRSDSLNSPLHF. The rearrangement joins TRBV6-1 to TRBJ1-6; D perhaps matches TRBD1 (6 bases). This CDR3 spans 14 amino acids. Germline CDR1 reads MNHNS; CDR2 reads SASEGT. V lost 6 bases, J lost 6 bases, and 12 bases lay in between.

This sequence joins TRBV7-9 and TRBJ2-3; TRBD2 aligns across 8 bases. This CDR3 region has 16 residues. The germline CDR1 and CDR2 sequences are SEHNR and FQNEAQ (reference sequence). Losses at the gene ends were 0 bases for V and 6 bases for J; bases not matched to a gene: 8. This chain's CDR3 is CASSLARGAWMDTQYF. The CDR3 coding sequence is TGTGCCAGCAGCTTAGCGCGGGGGGCCTGGATGGATACGCAGTATTTT. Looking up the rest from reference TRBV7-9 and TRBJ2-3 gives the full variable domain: DTGVSQNPRHKITKRGQNVTFRCDPISEHNRLYWYRQTLGQGPEFLTYFQNEAQLEKSRLLSDRFSAERPKGSFSTLEIQRTEQGDSAMYLCASSLARGAWMDTQYFGPGTRLTVL.

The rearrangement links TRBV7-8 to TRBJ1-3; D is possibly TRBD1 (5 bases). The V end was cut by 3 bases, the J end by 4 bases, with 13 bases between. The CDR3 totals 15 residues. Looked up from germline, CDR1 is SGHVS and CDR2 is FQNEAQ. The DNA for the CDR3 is TGTGCCAGCAGCTTGGTAACAGGAACAGGAAACACCATATATTTT. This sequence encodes CASSLVTGTGNTIYF.

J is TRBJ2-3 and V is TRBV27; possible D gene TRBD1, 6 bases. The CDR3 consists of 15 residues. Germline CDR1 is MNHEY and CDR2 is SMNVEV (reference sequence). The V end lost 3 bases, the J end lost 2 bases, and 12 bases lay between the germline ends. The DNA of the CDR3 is TGTGCCAGCAGTTTTGGGGGCGGATTCACAGATACGCAGTATTTT. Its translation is CASSFGGGFTDTQYF.

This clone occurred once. Here the CDR3 reads CASKEGGMDTQYF. The CDR3 coding sequence is TGTGCCAGCAAAGAGGGAGGGATGGATACGCAGTATTTT. The rearrangement joins TRBV2 to TRBJ2-3; 7 bases line up with TRBD2. Per the germline V gene, CDR1 is SNHLY and CDR2 is FYNNEI. This CDR3 region has 13 residues. Germline trimming cut 7 bases from V and 6 bases from J; bases unmatched to any gene: 7. The variable domain in full, completed from reference TRBV2 and TRBJ2-3, reads EPEVTQTPSHQVTQMGQEVILRCVPISNHLYFYWYRQILGQKVEFLVSFYNNEISEKSEIFDDQFSVERPDGSNFTLKIRSTKLEDSAMYFCASKEGGMDTQYFGPGTRLTVL.

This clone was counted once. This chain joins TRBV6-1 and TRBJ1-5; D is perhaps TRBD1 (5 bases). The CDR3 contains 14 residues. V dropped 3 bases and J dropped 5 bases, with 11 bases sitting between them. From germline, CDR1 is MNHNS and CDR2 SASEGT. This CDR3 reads CASSEGGNDQPQHF. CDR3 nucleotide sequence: TGTGCCAGCAGTGAGGGGGGGAATGATCAGCCCCAGCATTTT.

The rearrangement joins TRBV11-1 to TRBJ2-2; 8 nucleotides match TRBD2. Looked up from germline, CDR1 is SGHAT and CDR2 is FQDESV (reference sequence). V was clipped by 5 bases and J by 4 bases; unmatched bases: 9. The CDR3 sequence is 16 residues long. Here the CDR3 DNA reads TGTGCCAGCAGCAGATACCGGGGGGGCAGCACCGGGGAGCTGTTTTTT. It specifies CASSRYRGGSTGELFF.

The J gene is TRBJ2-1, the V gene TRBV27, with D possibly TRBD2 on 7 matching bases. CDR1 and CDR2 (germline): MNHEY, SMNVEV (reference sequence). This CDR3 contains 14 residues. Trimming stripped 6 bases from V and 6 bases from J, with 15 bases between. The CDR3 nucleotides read TGTGCCAGCAGAGCCCCCGGGGGGCGCAATGAGCAGTTCTTC. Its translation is CASRAPGGRNEQFF.

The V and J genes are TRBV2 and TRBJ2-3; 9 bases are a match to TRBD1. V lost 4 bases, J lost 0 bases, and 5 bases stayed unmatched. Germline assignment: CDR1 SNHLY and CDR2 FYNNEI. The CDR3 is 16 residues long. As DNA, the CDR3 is TGTGCCAGCAGTGGCACAGGGGGCTCGAGCACAGATACGCAGTATTTT. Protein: CASSGTGGSSTDTQYF. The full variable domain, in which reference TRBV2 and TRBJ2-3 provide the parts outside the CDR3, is EPEVTQTPSHQVTQMGQEVILRCVPISNHLYFYWYRQILGQKVEFLVSFYNNEISEKSEIFDDQFSVERPDGSNFTLKIRSTKLEDSAMYFCASSGTGGSSTDTQYFGPGTRLTVL.

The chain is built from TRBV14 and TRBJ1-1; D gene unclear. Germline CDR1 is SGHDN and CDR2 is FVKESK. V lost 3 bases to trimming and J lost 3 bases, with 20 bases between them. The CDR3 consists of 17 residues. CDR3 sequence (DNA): TGTGCCAGCAGCCACCTTGCACGTGGAGCGCAGTACACTGAAGCTTTCTTT. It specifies CASSHLARGAQYTEAFF.

CDR3 DNA sequence: TGTGCCAGTAAGGGGGATCTATTGGTGGGCATGAACACTGAAGCTTTCTTT. This sequence encodes CASKGDLLVGMNTEAFF. The chain joins TRBV19 to TRBJ1-1; the D gene is possibly TRBD1 (6 bases). This CDR3 contains 17 residues. The V gene's germline CDR1 is LNHDA and CDR2 SQIVND (reference sequence). The V end was cut by 7 bases, the J end by 0 bases, with 21 bases between. The entire variable domain, with the rest obtained from reference TRBV19 and TRBJ1-1, is as follows: DGGITQSPKYLFRKEGQNVTLSCEQNLNHDAMYWYRQDPGQGLRLIYYSQIVNDFQKGDIAEGYSVSREKKESFPLTVTSAQKNPTAFYLCASKGDLLVGMNTEAFFGQGTRLTVV.

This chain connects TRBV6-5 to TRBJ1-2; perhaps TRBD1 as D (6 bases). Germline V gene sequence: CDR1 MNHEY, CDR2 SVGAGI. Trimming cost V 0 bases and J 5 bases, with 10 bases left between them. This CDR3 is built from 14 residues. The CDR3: CASSYSGHLYGYTF. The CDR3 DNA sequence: TGTGCCAGCAGTTACTCGGGACACCTTTATGGCTACACCTTC.

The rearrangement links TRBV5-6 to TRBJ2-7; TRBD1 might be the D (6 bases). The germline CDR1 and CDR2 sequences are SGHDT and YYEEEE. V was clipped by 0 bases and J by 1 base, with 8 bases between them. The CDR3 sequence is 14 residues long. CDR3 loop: CASSLGTESYEQYF. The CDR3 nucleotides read TGTGCCAGCAGCTTGGGGACAGAATCCTACGAGCAGTACTTC.

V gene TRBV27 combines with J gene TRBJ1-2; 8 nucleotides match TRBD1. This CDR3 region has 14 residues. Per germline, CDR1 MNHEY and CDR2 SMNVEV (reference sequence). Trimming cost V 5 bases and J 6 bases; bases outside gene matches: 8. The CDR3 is CASSLDRETDGYTF. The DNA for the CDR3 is TGTGCCAGCAGTCTGGACAGGGAGACGGATGGCTACACCTTC.

CDR3: CASIGSSYNEQFF. The DNA for the CDR3 is TGTGCCAGCATCGGGAGCTCCTACAATGAGCAGTTCTTC. V and J are TRBV28 and TRBJ2-1; possible D gene TRBD2, 6 bases. The CDR3 totals 13 residues. Germline loops: CDR1 MDHEN, CDR2 SYDVKM. The V end was cut by 7 bases, the J end by 0 bases, with 7 bases between.

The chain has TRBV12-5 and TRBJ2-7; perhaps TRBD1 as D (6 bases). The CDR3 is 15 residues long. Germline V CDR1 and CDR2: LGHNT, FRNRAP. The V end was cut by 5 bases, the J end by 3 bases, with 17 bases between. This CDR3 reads CASGMITGSRYEQYF. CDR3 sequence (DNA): TGTGCTAGTGGTATGATAACAGGGTCCCGCTACGAGCAGTACTTC.

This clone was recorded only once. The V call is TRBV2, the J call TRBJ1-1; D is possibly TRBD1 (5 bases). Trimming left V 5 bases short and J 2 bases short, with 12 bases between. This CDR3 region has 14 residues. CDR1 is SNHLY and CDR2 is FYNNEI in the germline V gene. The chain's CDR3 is CASSLYTGNTEAFF. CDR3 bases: TGTGCCAGCAGTTTATATACAGGAAACACTGAAGCTTTCTTT.

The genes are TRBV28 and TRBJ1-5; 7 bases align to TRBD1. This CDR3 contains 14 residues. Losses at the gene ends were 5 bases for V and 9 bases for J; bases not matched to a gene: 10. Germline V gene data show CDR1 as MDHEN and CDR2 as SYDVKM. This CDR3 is CASSPGTAYRPQHF. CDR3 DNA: TGTGCCAGCAGTCCAGGGACAGCCTATCGGCCCCAGCATTTT.

CDR3 coding DNA: TGCGCCAGCAGTCACGACACAGCCTACTACGAGCAGTACTTC. It is translated as CASSHDTAYYEQYF. The chain joins TRBV10-2 to TRBJ2-7; no clear D. The V end lost 5 bases, the J end lost 3 bases, and 14 bases lay between the germline ends. In germline, CDR1 is WSHSY, CDR2 SAAADI. This CDR3 has 14 residues.

CDR3 amino acids: CASASPGGYSGANVLTF. The DNA of the CDR3 is TGTGCCAGCGCATCCCCGGGGGGTTACTCAGGGGCCAACGTCCTGACTTTC. The chain carries TRBV2 and TRBJ2-6; 7 nucleotides match TRBD2. This CDR3 has 17 residues. In germline, CDR1 is SNHLY, CDR2 FYNNEI. Trimming cost V 8 bases and J 4 bases; bases outside gene matches: 14.

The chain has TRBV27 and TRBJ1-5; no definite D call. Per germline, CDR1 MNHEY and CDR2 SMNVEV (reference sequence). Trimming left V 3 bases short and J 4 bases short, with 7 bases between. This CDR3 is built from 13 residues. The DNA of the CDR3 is TGTGCCAGCAGTTTGTCGGGAAATCAGCCCCAGCATTTT. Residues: CASSLSGNQPQHF.

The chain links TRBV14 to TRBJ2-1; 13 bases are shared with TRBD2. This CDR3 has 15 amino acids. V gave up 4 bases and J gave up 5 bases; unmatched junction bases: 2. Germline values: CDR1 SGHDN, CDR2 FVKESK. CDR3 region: CASSPGLAGNNEQFF. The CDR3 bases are TGTGCCAGCAGCCCGGGACTAGCGGGAAACAATGAGCAGTTCTTC.